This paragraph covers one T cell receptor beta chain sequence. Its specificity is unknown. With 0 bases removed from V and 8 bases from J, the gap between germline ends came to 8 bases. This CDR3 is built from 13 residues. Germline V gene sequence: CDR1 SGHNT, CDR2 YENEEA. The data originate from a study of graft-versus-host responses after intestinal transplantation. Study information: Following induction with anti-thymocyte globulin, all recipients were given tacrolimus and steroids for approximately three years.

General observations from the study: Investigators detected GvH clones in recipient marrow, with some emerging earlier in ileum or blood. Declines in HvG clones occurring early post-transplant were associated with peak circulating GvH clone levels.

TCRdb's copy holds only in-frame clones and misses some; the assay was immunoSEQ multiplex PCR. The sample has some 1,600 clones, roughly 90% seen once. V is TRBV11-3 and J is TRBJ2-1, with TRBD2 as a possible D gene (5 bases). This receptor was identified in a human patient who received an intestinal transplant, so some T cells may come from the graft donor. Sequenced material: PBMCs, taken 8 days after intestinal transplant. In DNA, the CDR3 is TGTGCCAGCAGCTTAGATGATAGCGATGAGCAGTTCTTC. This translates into CASSLDDSDEQFF.